This TCR beta chain was sequenced for a study of OX40 agonist ivuxolimab in advanced cancers. Study in general: Ivuxolimab, an agonist antibody against OX40 (CD134), was given to patients. Partial responses were achieved by three patients: one hepatocellular carcinoma, two cutaneous melanoma. Findings and limits, study-wide: Near-lowest levels of clonal expansion characterized partial responders at 0.1-3.0 mg/kg.

Germline V CDR1 and CDR2: MNHNY, SVGAGI (reference sequence). CDR3 size: 15 residues. Trimming left V 0 bases short and J 3 bases short, with 9 bases between. Sequencing used immunoSEQ multiplex PCR; TCRdb keeps in-frame clones, though not all of them. This table has 60,000 to 65,000 clones, 84% appearing once. At cycle 4 day 1, cycle 7 day 1, and baseline, blood was sampled. Note on this clone: Its antigen remains unidentified.

The source was CD4+ or CD8+ T cells sorted from blood, collected in a trial of the OX40 agonist ivuxolimab. The chain is built from TRBV6-6 and TRBJ1-5; D not resolved. This TCR came from an adult with an advanced solid tumor such as melanoma, head and neck, liver or kidney cancer. The CDR3 DNA follows: TGTGCCAGCAGTTACTCTGGCATGCTCAATCAGCCCCAGCATTTT. Its translation is CASSYSGMLNQPQHF.